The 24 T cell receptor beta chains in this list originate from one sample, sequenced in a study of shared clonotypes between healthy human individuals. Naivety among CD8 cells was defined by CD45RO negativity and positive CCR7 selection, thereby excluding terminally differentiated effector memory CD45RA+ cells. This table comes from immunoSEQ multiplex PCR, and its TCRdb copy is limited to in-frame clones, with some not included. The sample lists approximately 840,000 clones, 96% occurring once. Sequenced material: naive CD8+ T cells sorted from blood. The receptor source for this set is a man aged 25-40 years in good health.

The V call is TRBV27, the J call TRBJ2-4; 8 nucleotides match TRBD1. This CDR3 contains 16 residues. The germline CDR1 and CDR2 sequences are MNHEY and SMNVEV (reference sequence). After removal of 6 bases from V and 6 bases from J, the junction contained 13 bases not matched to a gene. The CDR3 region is CASRGPGGLDLNIQYF. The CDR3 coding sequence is TGTGCCAGCAGGGGTCCAGGGGGCCTTGACTTAAACATTCAGTACTTC.

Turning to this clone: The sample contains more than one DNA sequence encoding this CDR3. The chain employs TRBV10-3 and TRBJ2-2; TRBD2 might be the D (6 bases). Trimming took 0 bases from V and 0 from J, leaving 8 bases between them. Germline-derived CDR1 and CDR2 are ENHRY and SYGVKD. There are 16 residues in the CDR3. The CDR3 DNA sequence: TGTGCCATCAGTGAGTCAGTAGCGGCGAACACCGGGGAGCTGTTTTTT. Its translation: CAISESVAANTGELFF.

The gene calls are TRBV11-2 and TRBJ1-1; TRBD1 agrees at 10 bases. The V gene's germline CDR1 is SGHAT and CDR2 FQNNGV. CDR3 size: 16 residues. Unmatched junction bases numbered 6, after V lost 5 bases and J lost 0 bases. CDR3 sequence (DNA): TGTGCCAGCAGCATCGGGACAGGGGCCATGAACACTGAAGCTTTCTTT. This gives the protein CASSIGTGAMNTEAFF.

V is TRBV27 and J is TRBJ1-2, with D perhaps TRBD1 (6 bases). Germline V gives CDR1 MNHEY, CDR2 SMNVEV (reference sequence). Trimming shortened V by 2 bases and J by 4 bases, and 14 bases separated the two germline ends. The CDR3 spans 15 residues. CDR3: CASSLRGGAGYGYTF. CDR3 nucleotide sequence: TGTGCCAGCAGTTTACGGGGGGGCGCGGGCTATGGCTACACCTTC.

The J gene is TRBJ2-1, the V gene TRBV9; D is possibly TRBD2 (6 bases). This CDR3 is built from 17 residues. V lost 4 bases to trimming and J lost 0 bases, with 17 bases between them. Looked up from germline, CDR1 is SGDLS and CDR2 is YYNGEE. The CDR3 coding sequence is TGTGCCAGCAGCTCCTGGGAGGTGGCGGGCTCCTACAATGAGCAGTTCTTC. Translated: CASSSWEVAGSYNEQFF.

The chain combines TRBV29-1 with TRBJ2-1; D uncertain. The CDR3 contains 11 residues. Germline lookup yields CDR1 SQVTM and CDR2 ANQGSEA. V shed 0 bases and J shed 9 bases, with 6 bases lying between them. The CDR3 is CSVEDFGEQFF. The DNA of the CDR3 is TGCAGCGTTGAAGATTTTGGTGAGCAGTTCTTC.

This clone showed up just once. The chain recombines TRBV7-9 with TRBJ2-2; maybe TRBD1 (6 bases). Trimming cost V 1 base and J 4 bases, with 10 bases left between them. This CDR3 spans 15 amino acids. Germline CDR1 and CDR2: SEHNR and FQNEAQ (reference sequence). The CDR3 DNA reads TGTGCCAGCAGCTTAGGGGACATTAGCACCGGGGAGCTGTTTTTT. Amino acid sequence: CASSLGDISTGELFF.

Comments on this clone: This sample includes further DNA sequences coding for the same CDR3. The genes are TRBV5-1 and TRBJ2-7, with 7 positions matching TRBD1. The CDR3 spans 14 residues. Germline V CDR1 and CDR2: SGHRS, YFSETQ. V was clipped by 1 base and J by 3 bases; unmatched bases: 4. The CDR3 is CASSLRQGHYEQYF. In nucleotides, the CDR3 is TGCGCCAGCAGCTTGCGACAGGGACACTACGAGCAGTACTTC.

CDR3 bases: TGTGCCAGCAGTGGAGAGAACAGCTCCTACGAGCAGTACTTC. Protein sequence: CASSGENSSYEQYF. The chain couples TRBV2 to TRBJ2-7, with D uncertain. The length of the CDR3 is 14 residues. The V and J ends lost 4 bases and 0 bases respectively, with 10 bases between them. CDR1 is SNHLY and CDR2 is FYNNEI in the germline V gene.

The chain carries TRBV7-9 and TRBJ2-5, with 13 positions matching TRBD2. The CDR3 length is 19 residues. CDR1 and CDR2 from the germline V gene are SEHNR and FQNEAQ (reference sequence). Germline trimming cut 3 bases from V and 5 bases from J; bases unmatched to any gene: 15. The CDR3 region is CASSFLSGTGLAGYETQYF. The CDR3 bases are TGTGCCAGCAGCTTCCTCTCCGGGACGGGACTAGCGGGATATGAGACCCAGTACTTC.

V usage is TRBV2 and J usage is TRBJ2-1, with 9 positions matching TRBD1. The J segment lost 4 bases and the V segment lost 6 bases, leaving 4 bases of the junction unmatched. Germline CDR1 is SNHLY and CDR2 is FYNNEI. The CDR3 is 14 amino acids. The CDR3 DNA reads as TGTGCCAGCAGCCGGGACAGGGCGTACAATGAGCAGTTCTTC. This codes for CASSRDRAYNEQFF.

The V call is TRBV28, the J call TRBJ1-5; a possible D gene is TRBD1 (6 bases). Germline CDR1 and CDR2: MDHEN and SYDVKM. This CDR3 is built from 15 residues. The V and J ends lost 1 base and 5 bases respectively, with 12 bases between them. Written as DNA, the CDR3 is TGTGCCAGCAGTTTATACAGGGAGGGGGATCAGCCCCAGCATTTT. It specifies CASSLYREGDQPQHF.

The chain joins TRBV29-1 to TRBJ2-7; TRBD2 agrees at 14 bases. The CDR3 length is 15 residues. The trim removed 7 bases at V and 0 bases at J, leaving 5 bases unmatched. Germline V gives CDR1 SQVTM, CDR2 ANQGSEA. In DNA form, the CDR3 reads TGCAGCGCCGCCGGGACTAGCGGGAGCTCCTACGAGCAGTACTTC. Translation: CSAAGTSGSSYEQYF.

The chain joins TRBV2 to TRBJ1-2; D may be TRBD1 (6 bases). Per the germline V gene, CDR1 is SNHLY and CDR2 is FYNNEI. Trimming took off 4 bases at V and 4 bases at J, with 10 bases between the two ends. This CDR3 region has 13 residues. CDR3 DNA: TGTGCCAGCAGTGGGGGGCGTACCTATGGCTACACCTTC. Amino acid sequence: CASSGGRTYGYTF.

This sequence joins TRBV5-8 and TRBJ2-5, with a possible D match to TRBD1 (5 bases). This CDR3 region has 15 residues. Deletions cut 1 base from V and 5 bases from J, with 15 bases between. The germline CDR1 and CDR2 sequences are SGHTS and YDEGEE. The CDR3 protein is CASSLNLGARETQYF. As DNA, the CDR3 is TGTGCCAGCAGCTTGAATTTAGGGGCAAGGGAGACCCAGTACTTC.

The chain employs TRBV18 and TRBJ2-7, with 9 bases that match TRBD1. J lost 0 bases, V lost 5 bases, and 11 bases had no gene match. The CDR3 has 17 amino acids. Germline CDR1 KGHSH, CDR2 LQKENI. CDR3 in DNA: TGTGCCAGCTCAACTTCTAGCCGGGACAGGGCCTCCTACGAGCAGTACTTC. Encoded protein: CASSTSSRDRASYEQYF.

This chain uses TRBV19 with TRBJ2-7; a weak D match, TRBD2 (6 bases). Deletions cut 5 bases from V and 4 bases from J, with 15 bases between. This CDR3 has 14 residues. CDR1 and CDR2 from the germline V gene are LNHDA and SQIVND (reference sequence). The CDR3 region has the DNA TGTGCCAGTAGTTGGGCAGGGAGGCTTTACGAGCAGTACTTC. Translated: CASSWAGRLYEQYF. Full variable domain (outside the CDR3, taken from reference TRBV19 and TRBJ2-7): DGGITQSPKYLFRKEGQNVTLSCEQNLNHDAMYWYRQDPGQGLRLIYYSQIVNDFQKGDIAEGYSVSREKKESFPLTVTSAQKNPTAFYLCASSWAGRLYEQYFGPGTRLTVT.

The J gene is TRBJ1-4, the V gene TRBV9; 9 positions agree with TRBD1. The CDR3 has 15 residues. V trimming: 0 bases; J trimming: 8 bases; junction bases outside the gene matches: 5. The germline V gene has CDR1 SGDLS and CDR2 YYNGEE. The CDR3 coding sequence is TGTGCCAGCAGCGTAGCTGGGACAGGGTACGAAAAACTGTTTTTT. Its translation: CASSVAGTGYEKLFF.

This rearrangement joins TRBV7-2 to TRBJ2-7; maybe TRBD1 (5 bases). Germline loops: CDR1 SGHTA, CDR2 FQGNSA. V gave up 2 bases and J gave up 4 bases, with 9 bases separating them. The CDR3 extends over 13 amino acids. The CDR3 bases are TGTGCCAGCAGCTTAAACAGGTTGTACGAGCAGTACTTC. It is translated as CASSLNRLYEQYF. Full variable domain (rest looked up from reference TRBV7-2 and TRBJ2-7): GAGVSQSPSNKVTEKGKDVELRCDPISGHTALYWYRQSLGQGLEFLIYFQGNSAPDKSGLPSDRFSAERTGGSVSTLTIQRTQQEDSAVYLCASSLNRLYEQYFGPGTRLTVT.

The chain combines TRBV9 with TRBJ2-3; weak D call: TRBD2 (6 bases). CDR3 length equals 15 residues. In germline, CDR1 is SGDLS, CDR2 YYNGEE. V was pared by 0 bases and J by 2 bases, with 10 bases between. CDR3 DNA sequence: TGTGCCAGCAGCGTAGAAGGGCGGGACACAGATACGCAGTATTTT. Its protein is CASSVEGRDTDTQYF.

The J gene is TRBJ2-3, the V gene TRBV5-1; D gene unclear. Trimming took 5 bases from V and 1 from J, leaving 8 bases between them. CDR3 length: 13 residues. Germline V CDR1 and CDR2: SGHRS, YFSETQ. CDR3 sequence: CASRYLGTDTQYF. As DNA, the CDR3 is TGCGCCAGCAGGTACCTCGGCACAGATACGCAGTATTTT.

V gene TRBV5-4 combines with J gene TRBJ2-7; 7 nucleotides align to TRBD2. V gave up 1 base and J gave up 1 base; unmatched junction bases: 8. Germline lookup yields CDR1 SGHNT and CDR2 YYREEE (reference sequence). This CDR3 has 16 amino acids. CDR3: CASSLPSGATSYEQYF. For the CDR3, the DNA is TGTGCCAGCAGCTTGCCTAGCGGAGCCACGTCCTACGAGCAGTACTTC.

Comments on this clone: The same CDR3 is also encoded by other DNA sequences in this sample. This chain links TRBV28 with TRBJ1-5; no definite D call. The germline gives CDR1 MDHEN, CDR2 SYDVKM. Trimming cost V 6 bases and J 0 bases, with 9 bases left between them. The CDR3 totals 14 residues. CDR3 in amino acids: CASSPPDSNQPQHF. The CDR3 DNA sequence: TGTGCCAGCAGCCCCCCAGATAGCAATCAGCCCCAGCATTTT.

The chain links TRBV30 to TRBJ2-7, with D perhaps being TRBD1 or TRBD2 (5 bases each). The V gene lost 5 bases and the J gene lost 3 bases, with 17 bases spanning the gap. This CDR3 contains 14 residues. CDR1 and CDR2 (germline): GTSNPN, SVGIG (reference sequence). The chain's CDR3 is CAWCSRDGIYEQYF. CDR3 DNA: TGTGCCTGGTGCTCCCGGGACGGAATCTACGAGCAGTACTTC.